Listed here are 7 T cell receptor beta chains from one sample, sequenced in a study of chemoradiotherapy in HPV16-positive cancers. Profiling relied on immunoSEQ multiplex PCR, and the TCRdb table lists in-frame clones only, not all of them. The table includes 5,000 or so clones, 78% detected once. The sample was acquired from a patient who underwent chemoradiotherapy. Receptor source: a human donor with HPV-associated anogenital cancer.

The chain joins TRBV27 to TRBJ1-1; tentatively, D is TRBD1 (6 bases). Trimming stripped 4 bases from V and 2 bases from J, with 8 bases between. CDR3 size: 13 residues. Germline CDR1 MNHEY, CDR2 SMNVEV (reference sequence). The chain's CDR3 is CASSWTANTEAFF. In DNA form, the CDR3 reads TGTGCCAGCAGTTGGACAGCCAACACTGAAGCTTTCTTT.

This chain uses TRBV29-1 with TRBJ2-7, with a weak D call TRBD1 (5 bases). Germline V gives CDR1 SQVTM, CDR2 ANQGSEA. The CDR3 has 12 residues. V shed 2 bases and J shed 3 bases, with 8 bases lying between them. CDR3: CSVESQGYEQYF. In nucleotides, the CDR3 is TGCAGCGTTGAATCCCAGGGCTACGAGCAGTACTTC.

V gene TRBV15 combines with J gene TRBJ1-5; D is unclear. The V gene lost 3 bases and the J gene lost 2 bases, with 5 bases spanning the gap. The germline V gene has CDR1 LNHNV and CDR2 YYDKDF (reference sequence). CDR3 length: 13 residues. As DNA, the CDR3 is TGTGCCACCAGCAGGGTCGGCAATCAGCCCCAGCATTTT. It specifies CATSRVGNQPQHF.

The rearrangement uses TRBV9 and TRBJ2-7; D perhaps matches TRBD2 (6 bases). This CDR3 spans 14 amino acids. Trimming took 3 bases from V and 3 from J, leaving 13 bases between them. Germline V gene sequence: CDR1 SGDLS, CDR2 YYNGEE. The CDR3 protein is CASSEGSGVYEQYF. The CDR3 DNA sequence: TGTGCCAGCAGCGAGGGGTCGGGGGTCTACGAGCAGTACTTC.

The chain couples TRBV18 to TRBJ2-5, with 7 nucleotides matching TRBD2. V was pared by 0 bases and J by 2 bases, with 9 bases of the junction left unmatched. This CDR3 has 17 amino acids. CDR1 is KGHSH and CDR2 is LQKENI in the germline V gene. CDR3 sequence: CASSPPDWEGRQETQYF. In DNA form, the CDR3 reads TGTGCCAGCTCACCACCAGATTGGGAGGGCCGACAAGAGACCCAGTACTTC.

V is TRBV9 and J is TRBJ2-5, with TRBD2 identical over 7 bases. The CDR3 extends over 16 amino acids. Trimming at V came to 3 bases and at J to 9 bases, leaving 17 bases not matched to a gene. Germline V gene data show CDR1 as SGDLS and CDR2 as YYNGEE. The CDR3 region is CASSASSGVAQGAQYF. The CDR3 DNA reads as TGTGCCAGCAGCGCTTCTAGCGGCGTCGCGCAAGGGGCCCAGTACTTC.

This clone was detected only once. This chain joins TRBV7-9 and TRBJ2-2, with 7 nucleotides matching TRBD1. J gave up 2 bases and V 0 bases, and 6 bases lay outside the gene matches. The germline V gene has CDR1 SEHNR and CDR2 FQNEAQ (reference sequence). This CDR3 spans 17 amino acids. The chain's CDR3 is CASSLADRDSNTGELFF. CDR3 sequence (DNA): TGTGCCAGCAGCTTAGCAGACCGGGACAGTAACACCGGGGAGCTGTTTTTT.